This T cell receptor (beta chain) originates from a study of T cell changes during pregnancy in multiple sclerosis. The CDR3 runs to 13 residues. The germline V and J ends were trimmed by 4 bases and 1 base, with 8 bases remaining between them. The germline CDR1 and CDR2 sequences are SGDLS and YYNGEE. Repertoires were generated with immunoSEQ multiplex PCR, while TCRdb's copy carries only in-frame clones and drops some. Of about 83,000 clones in the sample, 90% to 95% are singletons; the top ten hold over 0.95%. V is TRBV9 and J is TRBJ1-1, with D uncertain. The sequencing used peripheral blood, collected in the second trimester of pregnancy. This receptor was identified in a female donor with multiple sclerosis, enrolled in a pregnancy study. The CDR3 nucleotides are TGTGCCAGCAGCACCCCAGGGAACACTGAAGCTTTCTTT. It translates to CASSTPGNTEAFF.